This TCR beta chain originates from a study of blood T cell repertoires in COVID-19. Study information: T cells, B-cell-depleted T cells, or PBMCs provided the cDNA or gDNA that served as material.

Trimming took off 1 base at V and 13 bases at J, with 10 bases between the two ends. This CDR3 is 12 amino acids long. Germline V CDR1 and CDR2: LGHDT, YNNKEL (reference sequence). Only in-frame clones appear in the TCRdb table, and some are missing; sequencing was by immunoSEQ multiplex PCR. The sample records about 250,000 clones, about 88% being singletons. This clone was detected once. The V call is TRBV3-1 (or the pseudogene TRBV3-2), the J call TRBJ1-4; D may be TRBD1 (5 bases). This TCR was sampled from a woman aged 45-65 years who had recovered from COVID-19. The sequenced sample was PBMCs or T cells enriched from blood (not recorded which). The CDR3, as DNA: TGTGCCAGCAGCCAAGGTCGCGGGGGACTGTTTTTT. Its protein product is CASSQGRGGLFF.